The 5 T cell receptor beta chains presented below share a single source sample, sequenced in a study of blood T cell repertoires in COVID-19. The repertoire was sequenced with immunoSEQ multiplex PCR; TCRdb's copy has only in-frame clones and lacks some. The data show approximately 200,000 clones, around 84% seen once. Sequenced: peripheral blood. These TCRs come from a woman of 80 years or more with COVID-19, enrolled during active disease.

The V gene is TRBV5-8, the J gene TRBJ2-3, with 8 bases aligning to TRBD1. Germline trimming cut 5 bases from V and 2 bases from J; bases unmatched to any gene: 10. The CDR3 sequence is 16 residues long. The germline CDR1 and CDR2 sequences are SGHTS and YDEGEE. Here the CDR3 reads CASSPGQAFFTDTQYF. The CDR3 coding sequence is TGTGCCAGCAGTCCGGGACAGGCCTTTTTCACAGATACGCAGTATTTT.

This clone came up a few times. The chain couples TRBV3-1 (or the pseudogene TRBV3-2) to TRBJ2-1, with 11 bases aligning to TRBD1. Germline CDR1 LGHDT, CDR2 YNNKEL (reference sequence). The CDR3 sequence is 17 residues long. The J segment lost 1 base and the V segment lost 0 bases, leaving 2 bases of the junction unmatched. The CDR3 DNA is TGTGCCAGCAGCCAAGATGGGACAGGGGGTTCCTACAATGAGCAGTTCTTC. Protein product: CASSQDGTGGSYNEQFF.

The chain has TRBV7-2 and TRBJ2-7; 7 positions match TRBD2. CDR3 length equals 12 residues. V was clipped by 6 bases and J by 3 bases; unmatched bases: 2. Looked up from germline, CDR1 is SGHTA and CDR2 is FQGNSA. CDR3 in amino acids: CASSSSGYEQYF. The DNA of the CDR3 is TGTGCCAGCAGTTCTAGCGGCTACGAGCAGTACTTC.

The chain links TRBV7-2 to TRBJ2-5, with D possibly matching TRBD2 (6 bases). The germline CDR1 and CDR2 sequences are SGHTA and FQGNSA. The V end lost 5 bases, the J end lost 4 bases, and 14 bases lay between the germline ends. This CDR3 comprises 14 residues. CDR3 nucleotides: TGTGCCAGCAGCGCACCGGCCGGGGGAGAGACCCAGTACTTC. It codes for CASSAPAGGETQYF.

DNA for the CDR3: TGTGCCGCACAGGGTATGAACACTGAAGCTTTCTTT. This sequence encodes CAAQGMNTEAFF. This sequence joins TRBV19 and TRBJ1-1; D may be TRBD1 (6 bases). The CDR3 is 12 amino acids. Trimming took off 11 bases at V and 0 bases at J, with 10 bases between the two ends. From germline, CDR1 is LNHDA and CDR2 SQIVND (reference sequence).